This TCR beta chain was profiled in a study of blood T cells in healthy people across ages. This clonotype has just a few counts. Its antigen is currently unknown. The use of a sample-barcoded 5' primer and a J-beta primer mix characterized a second PCR of 7 to 11 cycles. From the 5' RACE reads, TCRdb called clonotypes with MiXCR, one entry per CDR3 protein. The profile shows approximately 880,000 distinct CDR3 sequences, 48% of them singletons. Russia was home to the donors, healthy Caucasian individuals aged 6 to 90. General study results and limits: For the donors, CMV status was unknown and possibly confounded expanded clonotype changes.

This CDR3 is 14 amino acids long. Per germline, CDR1 SGHTA and CDR2 FQGNSA. Between the trimmed V and J ends, which lost 3 bases and 3 bases, there was a span of 12 bases. This TCR came from a man aged 25-45 years in good health. The sequencing sample was made of blood. This sequence joins TRBV7-2 and TRBJ2-7; tentative D call: TRBD2 (5 bases). The CDR3 region has the DNA TGTGCCAGCAGCTTTGGAGGAGGTTACTACGAGCAGTACTTC. Residues: CASSFGGGYYEQYF.